The rows below give T cell receptor beta chains drawn from one sample of a study of blood T cell repertoires in COVID-19. Only in-frame clones appear in the TCRdb table, and some are missing; sequencing was by immunoSEQ multiplex PCR. Of fewer than 80,000 clones listed, 85% to 90% are singletons. The material sequenced was peripheral blood. The receptors were sampled from a human donor in a cohort sampled during active COVID-19. The CDR3 runs from the conserved cysteine through the conserved F or W. Each record gives: CDR3 DNA, CDR3 protein, D gene, J gene, V gene, clone size. A D gene is named only where the DNA matches it firmly. The size entry is marked missing in some rows and otherwise reads once, few, many or a size class.

CDR3nt: TGTGCCAGCAGTCTCCAGGACAGGGGGAACACTGAAGCTTTCTTT
CDR3aa: CASSLQDRGNTEAFF
d_gene: TRBD1
j_gene: TRBJ1-1
v_gene: TRBV6-5
abundance: few

CDR3nt: TGTGCCAGCAGCGAGAGGACTGGCTCCTACAATGAGCAGTTCTTC
CDR3aa: CASSERTGSYNEQFF
d_gene: -
j_gene: TRBJ2-1
v_gene: TRBV9
abundance: -

CDR3nt: TGCGCCAGCAGTGAGTCGGGCAGGGATCAGCCCCAGCATTTT
CDR3aa: CASSESGRDQPQHF
d_gene: -
j_gene: TRBJ1-5
v_gene: TRBV10-1
abundance: few

CDR3nt: TGCGCCAGCAGCCAATTACTAGCGGGGTCCTACGAGCAGTACTTC
CDR3aa: CASSQLLAGSYEQYF
d_gene: TRBD2
j_gene: TRBJ2-7
v_gene: TRBV4-1
abundance: -

CDR3nt: TGTGCCAGCAGCCCTCCGGCTGGGAGCACCATATATTTT
CDR3aa: CASSPPAGSTIYF
d_gene: -
j_gene: TRBJ1-3
v_gene: TRBV9
abundance: -

CDR3nt: TGTGCCAGCAGATCTAGCGGGGGTTCATACGAGCAGTACTTC
CDR3aa: CASRSSGGSYEQYF
d_gene: TRBD2
j_gene: TRBJ2-7
v_gene: TRBV7-2
abundance: -

CDR3nt: TGTGCCAGCACAGGCCCACGCCCAGATACGCAGTATTTT
CDR3aa: CASTGPRPDTQYF
d_gene: -
j_gene: TRBJ2-3
v_gene: TRBV12-3/TRBV12-4
abundance: -

CDR3nt: TGTGCCAGCAGTTCAGGGTTGAGCAATCAGCCCCAGCATTTT
CDR3aa: CASSSGLSNQPQHF
d_gene: -
j_gene: TRBJ1-5
v_gene: TRBV7-9
abundance: few

CDR3nt: TGTGCCAGCAAAAGCCGGACTAGCTTGGGGGAGACCCAGTACTTC
CDR3aa: CASKSRTSLGETQYF
d_gene: TRBD2
j_gene: TRBJ2-5
v_gene: TRBV6-5
abundance: -

CDR3nt: TGCGCCAGCAGCTTGGCCAGCGGGAACCGGGGAAACATTCAGTACTTC
CDR3aa: CASSLASGNRGNIQYF
d_gene: TRBD2
j_gene: TRBJ2-4
v_gene: TRBV5-1
abundance: -

CDR3nt: TGTGCCAGCAGCGGGGGACTAGTCCACGAGCAGTACTTC
CDR3aa: CASSGGLVHEQYF
d_gene: TRBD2
j_gene: TRBJ2-7
v_gene: TRBV27
abundance: -

CDR3nt: TGTGCGAGTGGCAGGGGGAACACTGAAGCTTTCTTT
CDR3aa: CASGRGNTEAFF
d_gene: -
j_gene: TRBJ1-1
v_gene: TRBV12-5
abundance: -

CDR3nt: TGCGCCAGCAGCTTCGAGCTGGGCGAGCAGTTCTTC
CDR3aa: CASSFELGEQFF
d_gene: -
j_gene: TRBJ2-1
v_gene: TRBV5-1
abundance: -

CDR3nt: TGTGCCAGCTCGTTCGGTCGGGCTGAAGCTTTCTTT
CDR3aa: CASSFGRAEAFF
d_gene: -
j_gene: TRBJ1-1
v_gene: TRBV18
abundance: -

CDR3nt: TGTGCCAGCAGCCCCGGCAACAGGGAGACCCAGTACTTC
CDR3aa: CASSPGNRETQYF
d_gene: -
j_gene: TRBJ2-5
v_gene: TRBV11-2
abundance: once

CDR3nt: TGCGCCAGCAGCCTGCAGGGTTACGAGCAGTACTTC
CDR3aa: CASSLQGYEQYF
d_gene: -
j_gene: TRBJ2-7
v_gene: TRBV5-1
abundance: -

CDR3nt: TGCGCCAGCAGCTTGGGTCGCGAGTCCGGGGAGCTGTTTTTT
CDR3aa: CASSLGRESGELFF
d_gene: -
j_gene: TRBJ2-2
v_gene: TRBV5-1
abundance: -

CDR3nt: TGTGCCAGTCTGGACGGGGGCTCTGGAAACACCATATATTTT
CDR3aa: CASLDGGSGNTIYF
d_gene: -
j_gene: TRBJ1-3
v_gene: TRBV19
abundance: -

CDR3nt: TGCGCCAGCAGCCAAGACTCTACCGGGGGCTATGGCTACACCTTC
CDR3aa: CASSQDSTGGYGYTF
d_gene: -
j_gene: TRBJ1-2
v_gene: TRBV4-1
abundance: -

CDR3nt: TGTGCCAGCAGCGAAACACCTAACTATGGCTACACCTTC
CDR3aa: CASSETPNYGYTF
d_gene: -
j_gene: TRBJ1-2
v_gene: TRBV6-4
abundance: -

CDR3nt: TGTGCCTGGAGTGTCCCGGCGACAGCTAGAGATCAGCCCCAGCATTTT
CDR3aa: CAWSVPATARDQPQHF
d_gene: -
j_gene: TRBJ1-5
v_gene: TRBV30
abundance: once

CDR3nt: TGTGCCAGCAGCCAATCCGTCACGGGCTCTGGAAACACCATATATTTT
CDR3aa: CASSQSVTGSGNTIYF
d_gene: -
j_gene: TRBJ1-3
v_gene: TRBV3-1/TRBV3-2
abundance: -

CDR3nt: TGTGCCACCAGCAGAGAAACAGGCCTAGCGGGTCTAGACGAGCAGTACTTC
CDR3aa: CATSRETGLAGLDEQYF
d_gene: TRBD2
j_gene: TRBJ2-7
v_gene: TRBV15
abundance: -

CDR3nt: TGTGCCAGCAGCGTAGGGCAGAGCACAGATACGCAGTATTTT
CDR3aa: CASSVGQSTDTQYF
d_gene: -
j_gene: TRBJ2-3
v_gene: TRBV9
abundance: -

CDR3nt: TGTGCCAGCAGCTTAGTGTCGCGGGCCGGTGAGCAGTTCTTC
CDR3aa: CASSLVSRAGEQFF
d_gene: -
j_gene: TRBJ2-1
v_gene: TRBV11-2
abundance: -

CDR3nt: TGCGCCAGCAGCCAAGAACGGACACGCATTGGAAACACCATATATTTT
CDR3aa: CASSQERTRIGNTIYF
d_gene: -
j_gene: TRBJ1-3
v_gene: TRBV4-3
abundance: -

CDR3nt: TGTGCCAGCAGCTTCATGACCCATAGCGGAGGCACAGATACGCAGTATTTT
CDR3aa: CASSFMTHSGGTDTQYF
d_gene: -
j_gene: TRBJ2-3
v_gene: TRBV27
abundance: once

CDR3nt: TGTGCCTGGAGTATGACAGGGGATCGGGACACTGAAGCTTTCTTT
CDR3aa: CAWSMTGDRDTEAFF
d_gene: TRBD1
j_gene: TRBJ1-1
v_gene: TRBV30
abundance: -

CDR3nt: TGTGCCAGCAAGGGGGTCAGCGGGAGTAAAAATGAGCAGTTCTTC
CDR3aa: CASKGVSGSKNEQFF
d_gene: TRBD2
j_gene: TRBJ2-1
v_gene: TRBV2
abundance: once

CDR3nt: TGTGCCATCAGTGGTGGGACAGGACAAGAGACCCAGTACTTC
CDR3aa: CAISGGTGQETQYF
d_gene: TRBD1
j_gene: TRBJ2-5
v_gene: TRBV10-3
abundance: -

CDR3nt: TGTGCCGGCGGGGGGGGTAGGAGCACTGAAGCTTTCTTT
CDR3aa: CAGGGGRSTEAFF
d_gene: -
j_gene: TRBJ1-1
v_gene: TRBV2
abundance: -

CDR3nt: TGCGCCAGCAGCTTGGAATTCGGCACAGATACGCAGTATTTT
CDR3aa: CASSLEFGTDTQYF
d_gene: -
j_gene: TRBJ2-3
v_gene: TRBV5-1
abundance: -

CDR3nt: TGTGCCTGGAGGTCCCGTGGCAATCAGCCCCAGCATTTT
CDR3aa: CAWRSRGNQPQHF
d_gene: -
j_gene: TRBJ1-5
v_gene: TRBV30
abundance: -

CDR3nt: TGTGCCAGCAGCTTTTCCGGAACCTTAGGACAGCCGAGCTCCTACGAGCAGTACTTC
CDR3aa: CASSFSGTLGQPSSYEQYF
d_gene: -
j_gene: TRBJ2-7
v_gene: TRBV7-2
abundance: -

CDR3nt: TGTGCCAGCAGCCAACAAAGCAATCAGCCCCAGCATTTT
CDR3aa: CASSQQSNQPQHF
d_gene: -
j_gene: TRBJ1-5
v_gene: TRBV14
abundance: few

CDR3nt: TGTGCCAGCAGCTCCAACAGGGGTTATGGCTACACCTTC
CDR3aa: CASSSNRGYGYTF
d_gene: TRBD1
j_gene: TRBJ1-2
v_gene: TRBV5-6
abundance: -

CDR3nt: TGTGCCAGCAGCCACAGACTAGCCCCCAATGAGCAGTTCTTC
CDR3aa: CASSHRLAPNEQFF
d_gene: TRBD2
j_gene: TRBJ2-1
v_gene: TRBV5-5
abundance: -

CDR3nt: TGTGCCTGGGGATGGACTAGGCGGGAGACCCAGTACTTC
CDR3aa: CAWGWTRRETQYF
d_gene: TRBD2
j_gene: TRBJ2-5
v_gene: TRBV30
abundance: -

CDR3nt: TGTGCCAGCAGTTACCTCCGGACAGAAGCTTTCTTT
CDR3aa: CASSYLRTEAFF
d_gene: -
j_gene: TRBJ1-1
v_gene: TRBV6-2/TRBV6-3
abundance: -

CDR3nt: TGTGCCAGCAGTTTAGAGGGTGGCTATGGCTACACCTTC
CDR3aa: CASSLEGGYGYTF
d_gene: -
j_gene: TRBJ1-2
v_gene: TRBV28
abundance: -

CDR3nt: TGTGCCAGCAGCCCGACATCTAGCAATCAGCCCCAGCATTTT
CDR3aa: CASSPTSSNQPQHF
d_gene: -
j_gene: TRBJ1-5
v_gene: TRBV6-2/TRBV6-3
abundance: -

CDR3nt: TGTGCCAGCACCACCGGACAGGGCCCTAATGAAAAACTGTTTTTT
CDR3aa: CASTTGQGPNEKLFF
d_gene: TRBD1
j_gene: TRBJ1-4
v_gene: TRBV6-5
abundance: -

CDR3nt: TGTGCCACCAGTGATTTGCGGGTGAACACTGAAGCTTTCTTT
CDR3aa: CATSDLRVNTEAFF
d_gene: -
j_gene: TRBJ1-1
v_gene: TRBV24-1
abundance: -

CDR3nt: TGTGCCAGCAGCCAAGACGCTACAACAGGGGGCTGGGCCCCTGGGGCCAACGTCCTGACTTTC
CDR3aa: CASSQDATTGGWAPGANVLTF
d_gene: TRBD1
j_gene: TRBJ2-6
v_gene: TRBV3-1/TRBV3-2
abundance: -

CDR3nt: TGCGCCAGCAGCCAAGAGGCTAGCGGGGCCCGGGGGACCCAGTACTTC
CDR3aa: CASSQEASGARGTQYF
d_gene: TRBD2
j_gene: TRBJ2-5
v_gene: TRBV4-3
abundance: -

CDR3nt: TGCGCCAGCAGCCGTAGCGGGAGCTCCTACGAGCAGTACTTC
CDR3aa: CASSRSGSSYEQYF
d_gene: TRBD2
j_gene: TRBJ2-7
v_gene: TRBV4-1
abundance: -

CDR3nt: TGCGCCAGCAGCTTAGGGACAGTCGATGGCTACACCTTC
CDR3aa: CASSLGTVDGYTF
d_gene: TRBD1
j_gene: TRBJ1-2
v_gene: TRBV5-1
abundance: -

CDR3nt: TGTGCCACCAGTGATCCGCCAGGGGTAGCGGGACGGGGGGAGACCCAGTACTTC
CDR3aa: CATSDPPGVAGRGETQYF
d_gene: TRBD2
j_gene: TRBJ2-5
v_gene: TRBV24-1
abundance: -

CDR3nt: TGTGCCAGCAGTGAGTGGACTAGCGGGCACACAGATACGCAGTATTTT
CDR3aa: CASSEWTSGHTDTQYF
d_gene: TRBD2
j_gene: TRBJ2-3
v_gene: TRBV6-1
abundance: -

CDR3nt: TGTGCCAGCAGCCCGTCCGGGACTAGCGGGAGGGTCTACAATGAGCAGTTCTTC
CDR3aa: CASSPSGTSGRVYNEQFF
d_gene: TRBD2
j_gene: TRBJ2-1
v_gene: TRBV11-3
abundance: once

CDR3nt: TGTGCCAGCACCCCGGGGGCTAGCGGGATCTACGAGCAGTACTTC
CDR3aa: CASTPGASGIYEQYF
d_gene: TRBD2
j_gene: TRBJ2-7
v_gene: TRBV28
abundance: -

CDR3nt: TGTGCCAGCAGAGCAACCGGGACTAGTAGAGAGACCCAGTACTTC
CDR3aa: CASRATGTSRETQYF
d_gene: TRBD2
j_gene: TRBJ2-5
v_gene: TRBV7-2
abundance: -

CDR3nt: TGTGCCAGCGGGGGACAGTCCCGGATTGGGGCCAACGTCCTGACTTTC
CDR3aa: CASGGQSRIGANVLTF
d_gene: TRBD1
j_gene: TRBJ2-6
v_gene: TRBV28
abundance: -

CDR3nt: TGTGCCAGCACTAAAACCAACTCCGGGACAGCCTACGAGCAGTACTTC
CDR3aa: CASTKTNSGTAYEQYF
d_gene: TRBD1
j_gene: TRBJ2-7
v_gene: TRBV6-6
abundance: -

CDR3nt: TGCAGCGTGAGGGACAGGGTGGGAGCTTTCTTT
CDR3aa: CSVRDRVGAFF
d_gene: TRBD1
j_gene: TRBJ1-1
v_gene: TRBV29-1
abundance: -

CDR3nt: TGCGCCAGGGGAATCCGGGACAGTCCCTATCAGCCCCAGCATTTT
CDR3aa: CARGIRDSPYQPQHF
d_gene: TRBD1
j_gene: TRBJ1-5
v_gene: TRBV5-1
abundance: few

CDR3nt: TGTGCCAGCAAGCCTCTTAGGGGGTCAGAAAAACTGTTTTTT
CDR3aa: CASKPLRGSEKLFF
d_gene: -
j_gene: TRBJ1-4
v_gene: TRBV6-5
abundance: once

CDR3nt: TGCGCCAGCACTGAGGGCTCCACGGGTGAAAAACTGTTTTTT
CDR3aa: CASTEGSTGEKLFF
d_gene: -
j_gene: TRBJ1-4
v_gene: TRBV5-1
abundance: -